This is a list of T cell receptor beta chains from one sample in a study of OX40 agonist ivuxolimab in advanced cancers. Sequencing used immunoSEQ multiplex PCR; TCRdb keeps in-frame clones, though not all of them. Of about 73,000 clones in the sample, approximately 79% were seen once. The sample consisted of CD4+ or CD8+ T cells sorted from blood, taken in a trial of the OX40 agonist ivuxolimab. These receptors originate from an adult with an advanced solid tumor such as melanoma, head and neck, liver or kidney cancer. Both conserved end residues are part of each CDR3. D genes are given only for firm matches. Clone size is given for some rows only: seen once, a few or many times, or a class if the clone is expanded.

v_call	d_call	clone_size	j_call	cdr3_nt	cdr3_aa
TRBV7-2	-	-	TRBJ1-5	TGTGCCAGCAGCCTTCGGACAAACAATCAGCCCCAGCATTTT	CASSLRTNNQPQHF
TRBV7-9	-	-	TRBJ1-3	TGTGCCAGCAATAGAGCCGACTCTGGAAACACCATATATTTT	CASNRADSGNTIYF
TRBV5-1	-	-	TRBJ2-3	TGCGCCAGCACTCAAGGAGACCGGAGCCGCACAGATACGCAGTATTTT	CASTQGDRSRTDTQYF
TRBV29-1	TRBD1	-	TRBJ1-2	TGCAGCGTTGAGAAGGACAGGGTAATAGGCTACACCTTC	CSVEKDRVIGYTF
TRBV12-2	-	-	TRBJ2-5	TGTGCAAGTCGCTTAGTAGCGGGAGGGCCTTCAGAGACCCAGTACTTC	CASRLVAGGPSETQYF
TRBV19	-	once	TRBJ1-2	TGTGCCAGTAGTTTCGCCAAGGGTGGCTACACCTTC	CASSFAKGGYTF
TRBV5-6	-	-	TRBJ1-5	TGTGCCAGCAGCTTGGAGAGGGGAAGTCAGCCCCAGCATTTT	CASSLERGSQPQHF
TRBV9	TRBD1	few	TRBJ1-4	TGTGCCAGCAGCCCCCGGGACAGGGTACTTGCAACTAATGAAAAACTGTTTTTT	CASSPRDRVLATNEKLFF
TRBV5-4	-	few	TRBJ2-3	TGTGCCAGCAGCTTGACTTCGGGGGCGCGCACAGATACGCAGTATTTT	CASSLTSGARTDTQYF
TRBV15	-	-	TRBJ1-1	TGTGCCACCAGCAGAGCGGAGTACACTGAAGCTTTCTTT	CATSRAEYTEAFF
TRBV6-6	TRBD1	-	TRBJ1-2	TGTGCCAGCAGAAACCTACAGGGGGCGACGGTCTATGGCTACACCTTC	CASRNLQGATVYGYTF
TRBV4-1	TRBD1	-	TRBJ1-6	TGCGCCAGCAGCCAGGGGGACAGGGGGCAATATTCACCCCTCCACTTT	CASSQGDRGQYSPLHF
TRBV6-5	-	-	TRBJ1-3	TGTGCCAGCTCCGTTTCACTCGGAAACACCATATATTTT	CASSVSLGNTIYF
TRBV7-2	TRBD1	-	TRBJ1-5	TGTGCCAGCAGCTACCGACAGGGTTATCAGCCCCAGCATTTT	CASSYRQGYQPQHF
TRBV5-1	-	medium-sized	TRBJ2-7	TGCGCCAGCAGCTGGACGGAGTCCAGATACTACGAGCAGTACTTC	CASSWTESRYYEQYF
TRBV4-2	TRBD1	-	TRBJ1-2	TGTGCCAGCAGCCTTCCCACCCAAGGACAGGCGACTAACTATGGCTACACCTTC	CASSLPTQGQATNYGYTF
TRBV19	TRBD1	-	TRBJ2-7	TGTGCCACCAGGCCCCGGACAGGGAATTCAGCCTACGAGCAGTACTTC	CATRPRTGNSAYEQYF
TRBV19	-	-	TRBJ1-2	TGTGCCAGTACCCCAGGACAGACTAACTATGGCTACACCTTC	CASTPGQTNYGYTF
TRBV19	-	few	TRBJ1-5	TGTGCCAGTAAGACTAGCAATCAGCCCCAGCATTTT	CASKTSNQPQHF
TRBV6-1	-	-	TRBJ2-7	TGTGCCAGCAGTGCTCAGGGGCCCGAGCGGGGACCGGGCGAGCAGTACTTC	CASSAQGPERGPGEQYF
TRBV18	-	-	TRBJ1-1	TGTGCCAGCTCACGAGGGCACCAGAACACTGAAGCTTTCTTT	CASSRGHQNTEAFF
TRBV19	TRBD1	-	TRBJ1-5	TGTGCCAGTAAAAGAGGGACAGATCAGCCCCAGCATTTT	CASKRGTDQPQHF
TRBV20-1	-	-	TRBJ2-1	TGCAGTGCGGACCACTACAATGAGCAGTTCTTC	CSADHYNEQFF
TRBV11-3	-	-	TRBJ1-1	TGTGCCAGCAGCTTAGCGGGTGACACTGAAGCTTTCTTT	CASSLAGDTEAFF
TRBV5-1	TRBD1	-	TRBJ1-1	TGCGCCAGCAGGACGACAGGGGCAAACACTGAAGCTTTCTTT	CASRTTGANTEAFF
TRBV9	-	-	TRBJ1-1	TGTGCCAGCAGCGTCGTCTCGAGGACTGAAGCTTTCTTT	CASSVVSRTEAFF
TRBV9	-	-	TRBJ2-7	TGTGCCAGCAGCCGGGATCTTCTAAGTTACGAGCAGTACTTC	CASSRDLLSYEQYF
TRBV2	-	once	TRBJ1-1	TGTGCCAGCAGACCCCAGTGGGGGAACACTGAAGCTTTCTTT	CASRPQWGNTEAFF
TRBV5-1	TRBD2	-	TRBJ2-5	TGCGCCAGCGCGGGAGGAGGACTAGCGGGAGTACGGGGAGAGACCCAGTACTTC	CASAGGGLAGVRGETQYF
TRBV14	-	-	TRBJ2-3	TGTGCCAGCAGCCAGACGGGACTTACGACGGATACGCAGTATTTT	CASSQTGLTTDTQYF
TRBV5-4	TRBD2	-	TRBJ2-1	TGTGCCAGCAGCTTGGCCCCTAGCGGGGGGGCCGAGAATGAGCAGTTCTTC	CASSLAPSGGAENEQFF
TRBV13	-	-	TRBJ2-6	TGTGCCAGCAGCAAAGCCCAGGTTCTACCCCTCTCTGGGGCCAACGTCCTGACTTTC	CASSKAQVLPLSGANVLTF
TRBV19	TRBD2	-	TRBJ2-7	TGTGCCAGTAGCACGCTTGAAGCGGGAGGGCCCTACGAGCAGTACTTC	CASSTLEAGGPYEQYF
TRBV6-5	-	-	TRBJ1-2	TGTGCCAGCAGTTACTCTAGGGGGGCCGAGTTCGGCTACACCTTC	CASSYSRGAEFGYTF
TRBV5-1	-	-	TRBJ1-1	TGCGCCAGCTCTCTTTCCCTGGGGTTCAACACTGAAGCTTTCTTT	CASSLSLGFNTEAFF
TRBV10-3	-	-	TRBJ1-1	TGTGCCATCAGGTTTCAGGGGAACACTGAAGCTTTCTTT	CAIRFQGNTEAFF
TRBV6-6	TRBD2	-	TRBJ2-1	TGTGCCAGCATCCCGGGACTAGCGAGGGGTGAGCAGTTCTTC	CASIPGLARGEQFF
TRBV27	TRBD1	-	TRBJ2-2	TGTGCCAGCAAGACAGGGCCGAACACCGGGGAGCTGTTTTTT	CASKTGPNTGELFF
TRBV6-1	TRBD2	-	TRBJ2-2	TGTGCCAGCAGAATGACTAGCCTCACCGGGGAGCTGTTTTTT	CASRMTSLTGELFF
TRBV6-5	-	-	TRBJ1-2	TGTGCCAGCTCAGGAAAGGGGCAAGTCTATGGCTACACCTTC	CASSGKGQVYGYTF
TRBV27	-	few	TRBJ1-3	TGTGCCAGCAGTAAATGGGCGTCGGGAGGAAACACCATATATTTT	CASSKWASGGNTIYF
TRBV6-5	-	-	TRBJ1-5	TGTGCCAGCAGCGAGACAGCGACCAATCAGCCCCAGCATTTT	CASSETATNQPQHF
TRBV9	TRBD2	-	TRBJ2-3	TGTGCCACCTCCCCAGGGACTAGCGGGGGCCCGTTGTATTTT	CATSPGTSGGPLYF